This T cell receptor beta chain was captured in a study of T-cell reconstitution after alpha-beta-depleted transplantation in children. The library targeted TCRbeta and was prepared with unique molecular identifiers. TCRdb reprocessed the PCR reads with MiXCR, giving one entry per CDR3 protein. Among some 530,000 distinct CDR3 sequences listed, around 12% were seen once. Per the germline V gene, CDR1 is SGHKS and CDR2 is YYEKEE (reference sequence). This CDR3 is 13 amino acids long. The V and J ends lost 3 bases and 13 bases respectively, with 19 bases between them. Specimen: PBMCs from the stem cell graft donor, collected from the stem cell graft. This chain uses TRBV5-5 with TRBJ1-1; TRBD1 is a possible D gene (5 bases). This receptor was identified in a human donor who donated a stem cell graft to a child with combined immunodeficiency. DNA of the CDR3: TGTGCCAGCAGCTCGGGAGGGACGCCGCCGGATTTCTTT. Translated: CASSSGGTPPDFF.